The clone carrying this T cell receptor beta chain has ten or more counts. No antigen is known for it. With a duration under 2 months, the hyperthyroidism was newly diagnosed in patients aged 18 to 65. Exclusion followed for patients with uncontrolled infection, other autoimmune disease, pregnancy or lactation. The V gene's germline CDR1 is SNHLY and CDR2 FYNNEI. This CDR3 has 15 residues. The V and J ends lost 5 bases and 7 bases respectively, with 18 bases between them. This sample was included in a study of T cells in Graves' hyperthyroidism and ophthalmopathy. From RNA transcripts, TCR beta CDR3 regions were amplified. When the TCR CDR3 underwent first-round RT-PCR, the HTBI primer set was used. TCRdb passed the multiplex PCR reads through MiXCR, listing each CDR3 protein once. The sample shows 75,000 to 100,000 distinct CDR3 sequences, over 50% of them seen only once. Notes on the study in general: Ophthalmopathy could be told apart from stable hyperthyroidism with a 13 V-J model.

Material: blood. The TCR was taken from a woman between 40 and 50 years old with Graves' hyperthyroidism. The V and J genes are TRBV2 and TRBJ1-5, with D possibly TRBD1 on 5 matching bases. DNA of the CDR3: TGTGCCAGCAGTTGGGGGGTGTCAGGCGTCCAGCCCCAGCATTTT. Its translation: CASSWGVSGVQPQHF.